Each of the 15 T cell receptor beta chains below was sequenced from the same sample in a study of blood T cells in healthy people across ages. PCR was performed a second time for 7 to 11 cycles using a sample-barcoded 5' primer and a J-beta primer mix. TCRdb called the 5' RACE reads again in MiXCR, with one record for every CDR3 protein. The data show roughly 720,000 distinct CDR3 sequences, about 55% seen once. What was sequenced was blood. The source of these receptors is an older man in good health.

This clonotype was recorded a few times. V is TRBV3-1 and J is TRBJ2-1; 11 nucleotides agree with TRBD2. CDR1 and CDR2 from the germline V gene are LGHDT and YNNKEL (reference sequence). The CDR3 length is 17 residues. Unmatched junction bases numbered 13, after V lost 3 bases and J lost 9 bases. CDR3 DNA: TGTGCCAGCAGCCAGTCCTCGGTAGGTAGCGGGAGGGCTGAGCAGTTCTTC. Translation: CASSQSSVGSGRAEQFF.

There are a few counts of this clonotype. The V and J genes are TRBV7-3 and TRBJ2-3, with a possible D match to TRBD1 (7 bases). The CDR3 has 18 amino acids. Germline CDR1 SGHTA, CDR2 FQGTGA. V dropped 2 bases and J dropped 2 bases, with 20 bases sitting between them. As DNA, the CDR3 is TGTGCCAGCAGCTTATTTGGCAGGGGGGACAGAACCACAGATACGCAGTATTTT. Residues: CASSLFGRGDRTTDTQYF.

This clonotype was picked up a small number of times. The rearrangement uses TRBV29-1 and TRBJ2-7; D tentatively fits TRBD1 or TRBD2 (5 bases each). Deletions cut 4 bases from V and 2 bases from J, with 15 bases between. Germline values: CDR1 SQVTM, CDR2 ANQGSEA. This CDR3 comprises 14 residues. CDR3 bases: TGCAGCGTTGGTTCCCCGGGACGGGCCTACGAGCAGTACTTC. Translated, it gives CSVGSPGRAYEQYF.

This clonotype was detected a few times. This chain joins TRBV7-2 and TRBJ2-7; 9 nucleotides align to TRBD2. Germline loops: CDR1 SGHTA, CDR2 FQGNSA. This CDR3 region has 18 residues. V was pared by 4 bases and J by 2 bases, with 15 bases of the junction left unmatched. The CDR3 coding sequence is TGTGCCAGCAGCTCCCTCTTCCAGCCTAGCGGGATTCCCTACGAGCAGTACTTC. Translation: CASSSLFQPSGIPYEQYF.

The V gene is TRBV7-2, the J gene TRBJ2-1; 7 bases match TRBD2. Losses at the gene ends were 3 bases for V and 3 bases for J; bases not matched to a gene: 17. The CDR3 is 19 residues long. Germline assignment: CDR1 SGHTA and CDR2 FQGNSA. The CDR3 region is CASSFSPGLGLAVYNEQFF. The CDR3 DNA reads TGTGCCAGCAGCTTTAGTCCAGGATTGGGGCTAGCGGTCTACAATGAGCAGTTCTTC.

This clonotype came up a few times. The chain combines TRBV7-9 with TRBJ2-4; D possibly corresponds to TRBD2 (7 bases). The CDR3 is 17 residues long. The germline V gene has CDR1 SEHNR and CDR2 FQNEAQ (reference sequence). Between the trimmed V and J ends, which lost 1 base and 0 bases, there was a span of 13 bases. Written as DNA, the CDR3 is TGTGCCAGCAGCTTAGGCATTCGGGGGGCAGCCAAAAACATTCAGTACTTC. It is translated as CASSLGIRGAAKNIQYF. The variable domain in full, completed from reference TRBV7-9 and TRBJ2-4, reads DTGVSQNPRHKITKRGQNVTFRCDPISEHNRLYWYRQTLGQGPEFLTYFQNEAQLEKSRLLSDRFSAERPKGSFSTLEIQRTEQGDSAMYLCASSLGIRGAAKNIQYFGAGTRLSVL.

This chain links TRBV3-1 with TRBJ2-7; D gene uncertain. CDR1 and CDR2 from the germline V gene are LGHDT and YNNKEL (reference sequence). The CDR3 has 13 amino acids. V lost 4 bases and J lost 6, with 13 bases in between. The CDR3 region is CASSPRAQVEQYF. CDR3 bases: TGTGCCAGCAGCCCCCGGGCCCAGGTCGAGCAGTACTTC.

A few counts support this clonotype. This chain links TRBV5-1 with TRBJ2-3; tentatively, D is TRBD2 (6 bases). This CDR3 spans 15 amino acids. The germline V and J ends were trimmed by 2 bases and 1 base, with 11 bases remaining between them. Germline V gene lookup returns CDR1 SGHRS and CDR2 YFSETQ. In DNA form, the CDR3 reads TGCGCCAGCAGCTTCAACGGGAGAGGCACAGATACGCAGTATTTT. Translating gives CASSFNGRGTDTQYF. The full variable domain, in which reference TRBV5-1 and TRBJ2-3 provide the parts outside the CDR3, is KAGVTQTPRYLIKTRGQQVTLSCSPISGHRSVSWYQQTPGQGLQFLFEYFSETQRNKGNFPGRFSGRQFSNSRSEMNVSTLELGDSALYLCASSFNGRGTDTQYFGPGTRLTVL.

This clonotype was seen a handful of times. The CDR3 region has the DNA TGTGCCACCAGTGATTTCCTCCAAGAGACCCAGTACTTC. It codes for CATSDFLQETQYF. V is TRBV24-1 and J is TRBJ2-5; D is unresolved. The germline V and J ends were trimmed by 1 base and 1 base, with 3 bases remaining between them. CDR3 length equals 13 residues. Germline V lookup: CDR1 KGHDR, CDR2 SFDVKD.

Notes on this clonotype: One end of the junction varies from germline; a read error may be responsible. The gene calls are TRBV7-2 and TRBJ2-3, with unresolved D. There are 13 residues in the CDR3. Germline assignment: CDR1 SGHTA and CDR2 FQGNSA. The CDR3 nucleotides are TGTGCCAGCAGTGCCAGCGTCACAGATGCGCAGTATTTT. Translating it yields CASSASVTDAQYF.

The chain is built from TRBV20-1 and TRBJ2-1; 9 bases line up with TRBD2. The CDR3 contains 15 residues. The germline CDR1 and CDR2 sequences are DFQATT and SNEGSKA (reference sequence). Unmatched junction bases numbered 10, after V lost 6 bases and J lost 4 bases. The CDR3 is CSAKLRLAVYNEQFF. In DNA form, the CDR3 reads TGCAGTGCCAAGTTGAGACTAGCGGTTTACAATGAGCAGTTCTTC.

DNA of the CDR3: TGTGCCACCAGTGATTTGAGGGGGAATGAGCAGTACTTC. It codes for CATSDLRGNEQYF. The chain couples TRBV24-1 to TRBJ2-5; tentatively, D is TRBD1 (6 bases). CDR1 KGHDR and CDR2 SFDVKD come from the germline V gene. V was shortened by 0 bases and J by 11 bases, with 12 bases between the two germline ends. This CDR3 has 13 residues.

The genes are TRBV12-3 or TRBV12-4 and TRBJ2-5; D assignment may be TRBD1 or TRBD2 (5 bases each). This CDR3 has 13 residues. V lost 6 bases, J lost 9 bases, and 17 bases lay in between. The CDR3 DNA follows: TGTGCCAGCAGCCGCCGGGACCTAGGGGCCCAGTACTTC. This sequence encodes CASSRRDLGAQYF.

This clonotype appeared a few times. This chain connects TRBV20-1 to TRBJ2-1; D is ambiguous. V was pared by 0 bases and J by 10 bases, with 10 bases between. Germline V gene lookup returns CDR1 DFQATT and CDR2 SNEGSKA (reference sequence). The CDR3 has 12 amino acids. The CDR3 region has the DNA TGCAGTGCTAGAGAACCATCAAGGGAGCAGTTCTTC. It translates to CSAREPSREQFF.

V gene TRBV3-1 combines with J gene TRBJ2-5; 9 nucleotides line up with TRBD2. The V gene's germline CDR1 is LGHDT and CDR2 YNNKEL (reference sequence). The CDR3 contains 15 residues. V dropped 2 bases and J dropped 2; count of bases not matched to a gene: 3. CDR3: CASSQYAGGQETQYF. The CDR3 DNA follows: TGTGCCAGCAGCCAATACGCGGGAGGGCAAGAGACCCAGTACTTC.